Shown below are 2 T cell receptor beta chains from a single sample sequenced in a study of CD8+CD57+ T cells in acquired aplastic anemia. According to the study, genomic DNA was the template for TCR beta VDJ and CDR3 profiling. TCRdb re-called the reads with MiXCR, one entry per CDR3 protein. The table lists a few hundred thousand distinct CDR3 sequences, about 37% of them singletons, with approximately 1.2% in the top ten. Material for sequencing was sorted CD4+, CD8+, or CD8+CD57+ T cells (not recorded which) from PBMCs. The receptors were sampled from a human donor in good health, serving as a control.

V and J are TRBV2 and TRBJ1-1; D gene uncertain. Germline assignment: CDR1 SNHLY and CDR2 FYNNEI. Trimming took 2 bases from V and 8 from J, leaving 6 bases between them. The CDR3 totals 11 residues. The CDR3: CASSEHREAFF. CDR3 sequence (DNA): TGTGCCAGCAGTGAACACCGGGAAGCTTTCTTT.

The rearrangement uses TRBV19 and TRBJ1-4; possibly TRBD1 for D (5 bases). There are 14 residues in the CDR3. V lost 4 bases to trimming and J lost 7 bases, with 13 bases between them. Germline V gene sequence: CDR1 LNHDA, CDR2 SQIVND (reference sequence). CDR3 in DNA: TGTGCCAGTAGTACTAGGGTAGGGACTGAAAAACTGTTTTTT. Its protein product is CASSTRVGTEKLFF.